This T cell receptor beta chain was identified during a study of cytomegalovirus exposure and HLA in healthy donors. Trimming cost V 0 bases and J 4 bases, with 10 bases left between them. Germline lookup yields CDR1 SGDLS and CDR2 YYNGEE. The CDR3 is 14 amino acids. Vbeta (60) and Jbeta (13) primers were used in the PCR. Assay: immunoSEQ multiplex PCR; the TCRdb copy retains only in-frame clones and omits some. The profile shows over 100,000 clones, around 80% of them singletons. Sequencing was performed on PBMCs. V usage is TRBV9 and J usage is TRBJ2-5; the D gene is possibly TRBD2 (5 bases). This clonotype was sampled from a female donor in good health and CMV-seronegative. The CDR3 DNA follows: TGTGCCAGCAGCGTAGGAGCGGCCTTAGAGACCCAGTACTTC. This translates into CASSVGAALETQYF.